This T cell receptor (beta chain) was sequenced during a study of cytomegalovirus exposure and HLA in healthy donors. Germline V CDR1 and CDR2: SNHLY, FYNNEI. The CDR3 contains 12 residues. Trimming at V came to 6 bases and at J to 7 bases, leaving 3 bases not matched to a gene. The PCR ran on 60 Vbeta and 13 Jbeta primers. Data came from immunoSEQ multiplex PCR; TCRdb stores just in-frame clones and leaves some out. The sample yields 130,000 or so clones, roughly 86% seen once. Broader study findings: A later analysis found most CMV-associated TCR beta chains apparently HLA-restricted. TCR beta V segments were, for the most part, productive about 87% or about 30% of the time in an earlier analysis.

As regards this clone: Its matching antigen is unknown.

The sample taken for sequencing was PBMCs. The origin of this receptor is a man younger than 35 in good health and CMV-seropositive. The V call is TRBV2, the J call TRBJ1-1; 9 positions agree with TRBD1. The CDR3 reads CASRGQGSEAFF. The CDR3 nucleotides read TGTGCCAGCAGAGGACAGGGGAGTGAAGCTTTCTTT.